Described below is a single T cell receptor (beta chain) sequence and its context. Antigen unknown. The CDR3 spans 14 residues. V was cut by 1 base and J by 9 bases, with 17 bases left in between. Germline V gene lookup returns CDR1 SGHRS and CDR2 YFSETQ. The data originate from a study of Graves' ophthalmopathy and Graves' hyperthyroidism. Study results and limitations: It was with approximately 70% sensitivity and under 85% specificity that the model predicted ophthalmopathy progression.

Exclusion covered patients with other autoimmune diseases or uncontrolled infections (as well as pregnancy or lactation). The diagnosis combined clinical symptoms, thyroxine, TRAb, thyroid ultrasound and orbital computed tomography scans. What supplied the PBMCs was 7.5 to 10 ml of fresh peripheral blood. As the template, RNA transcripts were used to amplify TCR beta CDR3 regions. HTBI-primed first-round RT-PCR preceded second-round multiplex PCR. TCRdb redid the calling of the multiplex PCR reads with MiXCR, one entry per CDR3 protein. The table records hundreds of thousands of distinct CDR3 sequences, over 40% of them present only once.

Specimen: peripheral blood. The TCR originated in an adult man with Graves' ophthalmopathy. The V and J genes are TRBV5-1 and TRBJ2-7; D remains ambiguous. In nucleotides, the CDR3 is TGCGCCAGCAGCTTGAATACAGAAGCTACGAGGCAGTACTTC. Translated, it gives CASSLNTEATRQYF.